What follows are 5 T cell receptor beta chains derived from one specimen sequenced in a study of blood T cell repertoires in COVID-19. This table comes from immunoSEQ multiplex PCR, and its TCRdb copy is limited to in-frame clones, with some not included. Here the sample spans around 270,000 clones, roughly four fifths being singletons. Sequencing was carried out using peripheral blood. The receptors originated from a person aged 65-85 years with COVID-19, enrolled during active disease.

The chain is built from TRBV27 and TRBJ1-4; 8 bases map to TRBD1. The CDR3 has 14 residues. Trimming at V came to 2 bases and at J to 5 bases, leaving 1 base not matched to a gene. Germline CDR1 reads MNHEY; CDR2 reads SMNVEV (reference sequence). The CDR3 protein is CASSLNRGNEKLFF. The CDR3 DNA is TGTGCCAGCAGTTTAAACAGGGGGAATGAAAAACTGTTTTTT.

This sequence joins TRBV19 and TRBJ1-1; no firm D call. With 6 bases removed from V and 2 bases from J, the gap between germline ends came to 19 bases. This CDR3 has 16 residues. Looked up from germline, CDR1 is LNHDA and CDR2 is SQIVND (reference sequence). The CDR3: CASRKLLLDKNTEAFF. The CDR3 DNA reads TGTGCCAGTAGGAAATTACTCCTCGACAAAAACACTGAAGCTTTCTTT.

V gene TRBV11-3 combines with J gene TRBJ2-1; TRBD2 might be the D (6 bases). Germline assignment: CDR1 SGHNT and CDR2 YENEEA. The V and J ends lost 0 bases and 7 bases respectively, with 13 bases between them. The CDR3 sequence is 15 residues long. The CDR3 is CASSLERGPRNEQFF. DNA for the CDR3: TGTGCCAGCAGCTTAGAGCGGGGCCCCCGAAATGAGCAGTTCTTC.

The V call is TRBV20-1, the J call TRBJ1-1; tentatively, D is TRBD1 (5 bases). The CDR3 runs to 11 residues. V was trimmed by 8 bases and J by 10 bases, leaving 17 bases between them. Germline-derived CDR1 and CDR2 are DFQATT and SNEGSKA (reference sequence). DNA for the CDR3: TGCAGTATGACACGATCAGGGCTAGCTTTCTTT. This gives the protein CSMTRSGLAFF.

V usage is TRBV20-1 and J usage is TRBJ1-3; D gene ambiguous. The CDR3 contains 14 residues. Germline CDR1 DFQATT, CDR2 SNEGSKA (reference sequence). The V and J ends lost 3 bases and 0 bases respectively, with 9 bases between them. As DNA, the CDR3 is TGCAGTGCTAGTAGTAGTGTCTCTGGAAACACCATATATTTT. The encoded protein is CSASSSVSGNTIYF.